This entry features one T cell receptor beta chain sequence. This sample is part of a study of T cell responses to AZD1222 COVID-19 vaccine. Sequencing used immunoSEQ multiplex PCR; TCRdb keeps in-frame clones, though not all of them. The sample has 80,000 or so clones; about 90% are singletons. V lost 8 bases and J 1 base, leaving 17 bases between the germline ends. The CDR3 sequence is 15 residues long. The germline gives CDR1 KGHSH, CDR2 LQKENI. This sequence joins TRBV18 and TRBJ1-1; D might be TRBD1 (6 bases). This material consisted of peripheral blood, taken on day 0 of AZD1222 vaccination. The source is an adult in good health. CDR3 sequence reads: CASTQAWGPNTEAFF. In DNA, the CDR3 is TGTGCCAGCACACAGGCCTGGGGGCCGAACACTGAAGCTTTCTTT. Full variable domain (rest looked up from reference TRBV18 and TRBJ1-1): NAGVMQNPRHLVRRRGQEARLRCSPMKGHSHVYWYRQLPEEGLKFMVYLQKENIIDESGMPKERFSAEFPKEGPSILRIQQVVRGDSAAYFCASTQAWGPNTEAFFGQGTRLTVV.